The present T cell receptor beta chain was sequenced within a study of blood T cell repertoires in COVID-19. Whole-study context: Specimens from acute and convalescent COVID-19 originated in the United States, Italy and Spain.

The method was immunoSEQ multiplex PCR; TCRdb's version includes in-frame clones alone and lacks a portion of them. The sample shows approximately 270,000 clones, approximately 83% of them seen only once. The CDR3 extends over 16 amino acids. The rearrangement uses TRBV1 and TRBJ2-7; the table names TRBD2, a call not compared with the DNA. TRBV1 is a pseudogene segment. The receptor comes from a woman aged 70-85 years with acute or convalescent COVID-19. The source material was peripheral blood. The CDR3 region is CTSSHLPGTRSYEQYF. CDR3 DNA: TGCACCAGCAGCCACCTCCCGGGTACTCGGTCCTACGAGCAGTACTTC.